This T cell receptor beta chain was obtained from a study of CD8 T cells in ankylosing spondylitis (dated by TCRdb to the late 2010s). Looking at the study overall: The study profiled T cell receptor beta repertoires in healthy donors and ankylosing spondylitis patients to find disease-linked TCR variants. The full study cohort was made up of 25 ankylosing spondylitis patients and fewer than 120 healthy donors. Peripheral blood was sampled, and synovial fluid was additionally collected from ankylosing spondylitis patients.

For each ankylosing spondylitis patient, the synovial fluid sample was matched to a blood sample from that same patient. V and J lose 5 bases and 7 bases, and a span of 11 bases separates them. CDR3 length: 13 amino acids, cysteine to phenylalanine. The CDR3 DNA has 39 bases and is translated from base 1. CDR1 MRHNA and CDR2 SNTAGT were looked up in the germline V gene. This clonotype was picked up many times. Its target antigen remains unknown. No qualities accompany the bases; no much larger clone lies one base away. Study-wide findings and limitations: The disease-linked clones were reported as significantly enriched in matched synovial fluid samples from ankylosing spondylitis patients. Some TCR beta motif variants had previously been reported in synovial fluid and blood of reactive arthritis patients, which suggested common disease-initiation mechanisms. The disease-linked clones had a CD8+ phenotype and were found at relatively low frequencies in peripheral blood. Blood from ankylosing spondylitis patients appeared to be characterized by a TCR beta motif composed of under 10 highly homologous amino acid variants.

The instrument given in TCRdb is Illumina HiSeq 2500. Quantitative 5'-RACE with molecular barcodes was the method used to prepare the TCR beta libraries. Per the source publication's procedure: To identify disease-linked TCR variants, a new computational method was used, one built on a probabilistic model of VDJ rearrangement. The public sequencing data were trimmed at Q25 with fastp and processed into clonotypes with MiXCR by TCRdb, which kept only in-frame beta chains. Rows with a matching CDR3 protein are joined into one entry that keeps the most common DNA and genes. It is TCRdb's table, rather than the study itself, that gives the V and J calls and clone size. The sample contains some 130,000 distinct CDR3 sequences, about 8% of them found a single time. The ten most abundant clones make up about 7.3% of the sample.

In this chain, TRBV6-4 is recombined with TRBJ2-2, and perhaps TRBD1 as D gene, on 6 matching bases. Material for sequencing was synovial fluid, either unsorted or a sorted T cell fraction (not recorded which). The source of this sequence is a male donor with ankylosing spondylitis. Here the CDR3 is given as CASSSGENGELFF. The DNA sequence reads TGTGCCAGCAGTTCAGGGGAGAACGGGGAGCTGTTTTTT.